Following are 24 T cell receptor beta chains from one sample sequenced in a study of T cell responses to AZD1222 COVID-19 vaccine (dated by TCRdb to the early 2020s). What this sample's time point label stands for: baseline before first vaccination. The method was the immunoSEQ multiplex PCR assay. The immuneACCESS repertoire file appears here via TCRdb, limited to in-frame rearrangements. These files lack a portion of the clones; in checked studies, under half of the deficit traces to unresolved V genes, and the cause of the others is not known. The sample data list under 200,000 clones, and 85% to 95% of these were observed just once. The top ten clonotypes cover about 0.6% of the sample. The sequencing used peripheral blood, collected on day 0 of AZD1222 vaccination. The receptors shown here come from an adult in good health.

The genes are TRBV27 and TRBJ2-7; the D gene is possibly TRBD1 (5 bases). Trimming took 5 bases from V and 3 from J, leaving 14 bases between them. This CDR3 region has 14 residues. Germline CDR1 and CDR2: MNHEY and SMNVEV (reference sequence). The CDR3 DNA follows: TGTGCCAGCAGTACACAGGCAAGGGGCTACGAGCAGTACTTC. It yields the protein CASSTQARGYEQYF.

The chain recombines TRBV18 with TRBJ2-1, with TRBD1 matching over 9 bases. The CDR3 consists of 13 residues. The V gene end was trimmed by 2 bases and the J gene end by 9 bases; junction bases not matched to a gene: 2. From germline, CDR1 is KGHSH and CDR2 LQKENI. The CDR3 loop reads CASSPGTGPEQFF. The CDR3 DNA is TGTGCCAGCTCACCAGGGACAGGGCCTGAGCAGTTCTTC.

V and J are TRBV28 and TRBJ1-3; weak D call: TRBD1 (6 bases). CDR3 length: 17 residues. CDR1 is MDHEN and CDR2 is SYDVKM in the germline V gene. V was pared by 3 bases and J by 2 bases, with 17 bases between. The CDR3 region is CASSLVVGGLTGNTIYF. The CDR3 nucleotides read TGTGCCAGCAGTTTGGTAGTAGGGGGGCTGACTGGAAACACCATATATTTT.

In this sample, this clone is medium-sized. The V and J genes are TRBV10-1 and TRBJ2-2, with D possibly TRBD1 on 5 matching bases. Germline CDR1 WNHNN, CDR2 SYGVQD (reference sequence). V was pared by 3 bases and J by 3 bases, with 5 bases between. The CDR3 is made up of 13 amino acids. CDR3 amino acids: CASSDRDTGELFF. The CDR3 DNA reads TGCGCCAGCAGTGACAGGGACACCGGGGAGCTGTTTTTT.

The chain uses TRBV7-9 and TRBJ1-1; tentative D call: TRBD1 (5 bases). Germline loops: CDR1 SEHNR, CDR2 FQNEAQ (reference sequence). The CDR3 covers 15 residues. V dropped 4 bases and J dropped 4 bases, with 16 bases sitting between them. CDR3 loop: CASSSWEGQSTEAFF. The CDR3, as DNA: TGTGCCAGCAGCTCCTGGGAGGGGCAAAGCACTGAAGCTTTCTTT.

The chain couples TRBV30 to TRBJ1-5; the D is unclear. The CDR3 runs 13 residues. V was pared by 0 bases and J by 5 bases, with 8 bases between. Germline CDR1 and CDR2: GTSNPN and SVGIG (reference sequence). The CDR3 DNA follows: TGTGCCTGGAGTGTTGGAAGGGATCAGCCCCAGCATTTT. This codes for CAWSVGRDQPQHF.

The gene calls are TRBV5-5 and TRBJ1-3; D might be TRBD1 (5 bases). V was cut by 2 bases and J by 2 bases, with 8 bases left in between. Looked up from germline, CDR1 is SGHKS and CDR2 is YYEKEE (reference sequence). The CDR3 covers 14 residues. For the CDR3, the DNA is TGTGCCAGCAGCTTCGGGGGAACTGGAAACACCATATATTTT. This sequence encodes CASSFGGTGNTIYF.

The chain joins TRBV12-3 or TRBV12-4 to TRBJ1-2, with D perhaps TRBD1 (5 bases). V lost 5 bases to trimming and J lost 8 bases, with 12 bases between them. This CDR3 has 12 amino acids. The CDR3 is CASSPQGKGYTF. CDR3 coding DNA: TGTGCCAGCAGTCCCCAGGGTAAGGGCTACACCTTC.

This clone was detected a few times. The J gene is TRBJ1-2, the V gene TRBV27; no reliable D call. CDR1 is MNHEY, CDR2 SMNVEV, per germline (reference sequence). V was trimmed by 7 bases and J by 5 bases, leaving 14 bases between them. The CDR3 has 13 amino acids. The CDR3 sequence: CASTLRVTYGYTF. CDR3 nucleotide sequence: TGTGCCAGCACCTTAAGGGTTACTTATGGCTACACCTTC.

This clone was observed a handful of times. This chain's CDR3 is CASRAPGPSYQPQHF. CDR3 nucleotide sequence: TGTGCCAGCAGGGCACCGGGCCCCTCATATCAGCCCCAGCATTTT. The chain combines TRBV27 with TRBJ1-5; no definite D call. V lost 6 bases and J 5 bases, leaving 17 bases between the germline ends. Germline CDR1 MNHEY, CDR2 SMNVEV (reference sequence). CDR3 length: 15 residues.

This clone was observed once. This rearrangement joins TRBV10-1 to TRBJ1-1; D uncertain. The CDR3 loop spans 13 amino acids. Per germline, CDR1 WNHNN and CDR2 SYGVQD (reference sequence). Trimming took off 5 bases at V and 4 bases at J, with 11 bases between the two ends. CDR3 region: CASSPSTSTEAFF. DNA of the CDR3: TGCGCCAGCAGTCCTTCGACGTCCACTGAAGCTTTCTTT.

The V call is TRBV18, the J call TRBJ2-2; perhaps TRBD2 as D (6 bases). The V gene's germline CDR1 is KGHSH and CDR2 LQKENI. The CDR3 is 14 amino acids. V lost 0 bases, J lost 5 bases, and 7 bases lay in between. The chain's CDR3 is CASSPPGGTGELFF. Here the CDR3 DNA reads TGTGCCAGCTCACCACCGGGGGGAACCGGGGAGCTGTTTTTT. Variable domain in full (rest from reference TRBV18 and TRBJ2-2): NAGVMQNPRHLVRRRGQEARLRCSPMKGHSHVYWYRQLPEEGLKFMVYLQKENIIDESGMPKERFSAEFPKEGPSILRIQQVVRGDSAAYFCASSPPGGTGELFFGEGSRLTVL.

The rearrangement joins TRBV27 to TRBJ1-2; 7 bases map to TRBD1. V gave up 2 bases and J gave up 4 bases; unmatched junction bases: 7. Per the germline V gene, CDR1 is MNHEY and CDR2 is SMNVEV (reference sequence). This CDR3 is 15 amino acids long. CDR3 region: CASSLGGQYRYGYTF. The CDR3, as DNA: TGTGCCAGCAGTTTAGGGGGACAGTATCGCTATGGCTACACCTTC.

The CDR3: CASSTGTPTGELFF. In DNA form, the CDR3 reads TGCGCCAGCAGCACGGGAACCCCCACCGGGGAGCTGTTTTTT. The rearrangement joins TRBV5-1 to TRBJ2-2; perhaps TRBD2 as D (5 bases). This CDR3 spans 14 amino acids. The germline gives CDR1 SGHRS, CDR2 YFSETQ. Trimming shortened V by 4 bases and J by 4 bases, and 11 bases separated the two germline ends.

This chain connects TRBV11-2 to TRBJ1-3; D call uncertain. V was cut by 3 bases and J by 3 bases, with 12 bases left in between. This CDR3 has 15 residues. From germline, CDR1 is SGHAT and CDR2 FQNNGV. CDR3 sequence (DNA): TGTGCCAGCAGCTTTTTTGGTCTGGATGGAAACACCATATATTTT. Encoded protein: CASSFFGLDGNTIYF.

The J gene is TRBJ1-3, the V gene TRBV7-9; D not certain. The CDR3 runs to 12 residues. With 3 bases removed from V and 4 bases from J, the gap between germline ends came to 4 bases. Germline values: CDR1 SEHNR, CDR2 FQNEAQ (reference sequence). The CDR3 nucleotides read TGTGCCAGCAGCTTCCCCGGAAACACCATATATTTT. It encodes CASSFPGNTIYF.

Here the CDR3 reads CATSRGEKLFF. In DNA, the CDR3 is TGTGCCACCAGCAGAGGGGAAAAACTGTTTTTT. The chain links TRBV15 to TRBJ1-4; no definite D call. The CDR3 is 11 amino acids. Trimming shortened V by 1 base and J by 8 bases, and 2 bases separated the two germline ends. The germline V gene has CDR1 LNHNV and CDR2 YYDKDF (reference sequence).

The chain has TRBV3-1 (or the pseudogene TRBV3-2) and TRBJ1-4; D unresolved. V gave up 3 bases and J gave up 5 bases, with 16 bases separating them. In germline, CDR1 is LGHDT, CDR2 YNNKEL (reference sequence). This CDR3 contains 16 residues. Written as DNA, the CDR3 is TGTGCCAGCAGCCAGGCACTGGGGAAGTACAATGAAAAACTGTTTTTT. It yields the protein CASSQALGKYNEKLFF.

V and J are TRBV21-1 and TRBJ2-7; TRBD1 was called by the table and not checked on the DNA. TRBV21-1 is reported as a pseudogene. The CDR3 is made up of 12 amino acids. The CDR3 bases are TGTGCCAGGTGGACAGAGTCCTACGAGCAGTACTTC. It translates to CARWTESYEQYF.

The V call is TRBV2, the J call TRBJ1-1; D perhaps matches TRBD1 (6 bases). The CDR3 spans 13 residues. The V gene lost 6 bases and the J gene lost 1 base, with 9 bases spanning the gap. The germline gives CDR1 SNHLY, CDR2 FYNNEI. CDR3 nucleotide sequence: TGTGCCAGCAGAGGACAGCCGAACACTGAAGCTTTCTTT. Translation: CASRGQPNTEAFF. Variable domain in full (rest from reference TRBV2 and TRBJ1-1): EPEVTQTPSHQVTQMGQEVILRCVPISNHLYFYWYRQILGQKVEFLVSFYNNEISEKSEIFDDQFSVERPDGSNFTLKIRSTKLEDSAMYFCASRGQPNTEAFFGQGTRLTVV.

This clone has only one observation. The J gene is TRBJ1-1, the V gene TRBV28; D gene uncertain. V lost 4 bases and J 3 bases, leaving 12 bases between the germline ends. The CDR3 loop spans 14 amino acids. Germline CDR1 and CDR2: MDHEN and SYDVKM. DNA of the CDR3: TGTGCCAGCAGTTCTAGCGCGGGGTACACTGAAGCTTTCTTT. Its translation is CASSSSAGYTEAFF.

A word on this clone: The same CDR3 also results from other DNA sequences found in this sample. The CDR3 is CASSVGSSGNTIYF. The CDR3 coding sequence is TGTGCCAGCAGCGTAGGCAGCTCTGGAAACACCATATATTTT. The chain joins TRBV9 to TRBJ1-3; no clear D gene. The CDR3 has 14 residues. Trimming took off 0 bases at V and 0 bases at J, with 4 bases between the two ends. Germline lookup yields CDR1 SGDLS and CDR2 YYNGEE.

This clone was recorded only once. This rearrangement joins TRBV27 to TRBJ2-2; D not certain. The germline CDR1 and CDR2 sequences are MNHEY and SMNVEV (reference sequence). CDR3 length equals 12 residues. V lost 5 bases, J lost 8 bases, and 9 bases lay in between. The CDR3 DNA reads TGTGCCAGCAGTCCCGGTTGGGGGGAGCTGTTTTTT. Translation gives CASSPGWGELFF.

V and J are TRBV12-3 or TRBV12-4 and TRBJ2-2; D unresolved. V shed 8 bases and J shed 4 bases, with 8 bases lying between them. The CDR3 consists of 12 residues. CDR3 coding DNA: TGTGCCAGCCGAGGCCCCACCGGGGAGCTGTTTTTT. Residues: CASRGPTGELFF.